This T cell receptor (beta chain) was sequenced for a study of blood T cell repertoires in COVID-19 (TCRdb year 2020). Concerning the study at large: Collaborator samples came from the United States, Italy and Spain and covered acute and convalescent phases of COVID-19. The prospective study material was composed of cDNA or gDNA derived from T cells, B-cell-depleted T cells, or PBMCs. Where available, HLA class I and class II types were taken from metadata supplied by the sample provider and were not determined by assay-based typing. Deeply sampled blood TCRbeta repertoires from subjects exposed to, actively infected with, or recovered from COVID-19 were included in the dataset. Samples were obtained from the ongoing ImmuneRACE study (first 160 participants) and from about 1,300 subjects provided by 6 global collaborators. Sample metadata almost always included a de-identified subject ID, COVID-19 status, age in years and sex. A freely available public database, intended as a resource for researchers studying the immune response to SARS-CoV-2, is where the repertoires were released. Paper-wide results and their limitations: Clinical and demographic metadata were provided uncurated, with the amount varying by source and participant.

TCRbeta CDR3 regions were amplified from genomic DNA by means of the immunoSEQ Assay, a bias-controlled multiplex PCR. The authors' analysis ran thus. The number of nucleated cells in each sample was estimated by amplification of reference gene primers within the assay. Sequence reads were collapsed and filtered to measure the absolute abundance of every unique TCRbeta CDR3 rearrangement. Productive Simpson clonality was computed per sample as the square root of Simpson's diversity index over productive rearrangements. In its TCRdb copy, this immuneACCESS table keeps in-frame sequences only and misses some clones. Where compared with another copy, unresolved V genes explain less than half of these, and the others have no known cause. The DNA was the basis for D and trimming; V, J and clone size are from that table. The table for this sample lists 200,000 to 250,000 clones; 80% to 90% of them were counted only once. The ten largest make up 6.2% of the sample.

Whole blood was collected in K2EDTA tubes by collaborating institutions according to the institutions' own protocols. Collaborator samples were shipped for TCRbeta analysis as frozen whole blood, isolated PBMCs, or DNA extracted from either sample type. As to this clone: Its antigen is unknown. No base quality values were provided; no much bigger clone lies one nucleotide off.

The germline V gene gives CDR1 as ENHRY and CDR2 as SYGVKD. CDR3 length: 16 amino acids, cysteine to phenylalanine. Only the CDR3 region is kept as DNA, spanning 48 bases read in frame from base 1. V and J are truncated by 0 bases and 5 bases respectively, leaving an intervening sequence of 16 bases. This TCR derives from a man between 60 and 70 years old with acute or convalescent COVID-19. Sequencing was carried out using peripheral blood. The V gene is TRBV10-3 and the J gene is TRBJ1-2; a confident D gene designation cannot be given. The CDR3 region: CAISESGGQLSYGYTF. The DNA sequence is given as TGTGCCATCAGTGAGTCAGGTGGTCAACTATCATATGGCTACACCTTC.